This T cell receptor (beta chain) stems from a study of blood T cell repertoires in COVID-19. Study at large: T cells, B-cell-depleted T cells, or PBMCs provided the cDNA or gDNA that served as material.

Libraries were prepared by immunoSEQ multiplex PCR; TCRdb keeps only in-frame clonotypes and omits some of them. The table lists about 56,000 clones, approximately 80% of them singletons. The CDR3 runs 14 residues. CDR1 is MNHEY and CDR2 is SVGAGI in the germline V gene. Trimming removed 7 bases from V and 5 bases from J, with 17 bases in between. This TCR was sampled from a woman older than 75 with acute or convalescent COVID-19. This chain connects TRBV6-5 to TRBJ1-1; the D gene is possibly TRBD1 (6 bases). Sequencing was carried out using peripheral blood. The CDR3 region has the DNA TGTGCCAGCAAACCGCGGGGAGGGGGAACTGAAGCTTTCTTT. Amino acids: CASKPRGGGTEAFF.